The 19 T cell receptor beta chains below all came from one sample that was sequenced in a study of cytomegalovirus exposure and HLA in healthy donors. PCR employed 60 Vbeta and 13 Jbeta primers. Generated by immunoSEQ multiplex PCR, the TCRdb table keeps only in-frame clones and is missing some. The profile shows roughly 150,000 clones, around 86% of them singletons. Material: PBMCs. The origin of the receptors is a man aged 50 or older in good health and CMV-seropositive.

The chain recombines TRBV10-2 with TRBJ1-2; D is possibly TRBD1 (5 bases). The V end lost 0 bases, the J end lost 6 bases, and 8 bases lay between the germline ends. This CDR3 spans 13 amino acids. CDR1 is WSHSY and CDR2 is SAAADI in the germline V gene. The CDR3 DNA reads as TGCGCCAGCAGTGAGTCGATGGGGCATGGCTACACCTTC. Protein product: CASSESMGHGYTF.

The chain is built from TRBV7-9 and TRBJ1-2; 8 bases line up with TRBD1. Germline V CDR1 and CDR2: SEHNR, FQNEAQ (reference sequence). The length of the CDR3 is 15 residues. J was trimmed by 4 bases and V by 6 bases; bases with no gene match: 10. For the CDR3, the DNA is TGTGCCAGCAGTCGATGGACAGGGAACCTCTATGGCTACACCTTC. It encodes CASSRWTGNLYGYTF.

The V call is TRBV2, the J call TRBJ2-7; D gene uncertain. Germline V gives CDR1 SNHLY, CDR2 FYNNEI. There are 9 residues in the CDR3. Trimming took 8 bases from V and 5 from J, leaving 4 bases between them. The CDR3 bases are TGTGCCAGCCCGGACGAGCAGTACTTC. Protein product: CASPDEQYF. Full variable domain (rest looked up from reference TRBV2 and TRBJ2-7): EPEVTQTPSHQVTQMGQEVILRCVPISNHLYFYWYRQILGQKVEFLVSFYNNEISEKSEIFDDQFSVERPDGSNFTLKIRSTKLEDSAMYFCASPDEQYFGPGTRLTVT.

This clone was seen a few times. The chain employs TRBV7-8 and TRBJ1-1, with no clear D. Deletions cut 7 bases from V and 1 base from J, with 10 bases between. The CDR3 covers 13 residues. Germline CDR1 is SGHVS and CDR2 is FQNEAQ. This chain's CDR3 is CASIPNGNTEAFF. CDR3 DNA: TGTGCCAGCATCCCGAACGGGAACACTGAAGCTTTCTTT.

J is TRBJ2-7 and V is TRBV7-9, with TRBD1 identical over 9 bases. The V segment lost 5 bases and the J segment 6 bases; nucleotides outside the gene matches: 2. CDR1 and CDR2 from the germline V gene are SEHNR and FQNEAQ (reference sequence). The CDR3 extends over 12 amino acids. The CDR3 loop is CASSRTGAEQYF. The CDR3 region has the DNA TGTGCCAGCAGCCGGACAGGGGCCGAGCAGTACTTC.

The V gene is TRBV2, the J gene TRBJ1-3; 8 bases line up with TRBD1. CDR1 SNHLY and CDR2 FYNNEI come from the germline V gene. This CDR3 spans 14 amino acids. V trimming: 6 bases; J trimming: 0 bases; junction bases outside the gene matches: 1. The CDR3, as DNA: TGTGCCAGCAGGGGGACAGGCTCTGGAAACACCATATATTTT. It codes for CASRGTGSGNTIYF.

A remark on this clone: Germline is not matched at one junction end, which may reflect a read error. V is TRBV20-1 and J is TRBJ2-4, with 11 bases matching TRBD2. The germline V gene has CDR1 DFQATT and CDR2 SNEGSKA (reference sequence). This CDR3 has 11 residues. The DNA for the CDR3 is TGTATAGCGGGGGGGGCGAACATTCAGTACTTC. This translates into CIAGGANIQYF.

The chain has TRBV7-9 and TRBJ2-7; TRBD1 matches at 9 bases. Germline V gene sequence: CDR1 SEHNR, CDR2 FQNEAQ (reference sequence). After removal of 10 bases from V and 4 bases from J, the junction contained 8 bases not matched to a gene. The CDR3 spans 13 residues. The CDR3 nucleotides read TGTGCCACCCAGGACAGGGGAGAGTACGAGCAGTACTTC. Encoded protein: CATQDRGEYEQYF.

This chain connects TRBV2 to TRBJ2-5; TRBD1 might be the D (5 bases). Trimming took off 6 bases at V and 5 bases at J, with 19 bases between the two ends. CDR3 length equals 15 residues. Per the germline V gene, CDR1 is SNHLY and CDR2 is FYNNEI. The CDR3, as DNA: TGTGCCAGCAGGACCTCTTCCGCAGGGTTGGAGACCCAGTACTTC. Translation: CASRTSSAGLETQYF.

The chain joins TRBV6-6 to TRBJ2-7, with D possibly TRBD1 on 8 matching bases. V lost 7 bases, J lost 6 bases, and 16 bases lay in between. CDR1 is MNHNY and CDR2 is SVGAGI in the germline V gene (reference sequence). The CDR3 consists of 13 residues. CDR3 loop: CASTYRGGLEQYF. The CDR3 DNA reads TGTGCCAGCACGTACAGGGGGGGCCTCGAGCAGTACTTC.

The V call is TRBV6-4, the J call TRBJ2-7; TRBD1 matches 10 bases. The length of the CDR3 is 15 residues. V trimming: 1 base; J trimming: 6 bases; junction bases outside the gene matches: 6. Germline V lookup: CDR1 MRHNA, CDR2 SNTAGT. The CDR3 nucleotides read TGTGCCAGCAGTGACTGGGACAGGGGTAAGGGCGAGCAGTACTTC. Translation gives CASSDWDRGKGEQYF.

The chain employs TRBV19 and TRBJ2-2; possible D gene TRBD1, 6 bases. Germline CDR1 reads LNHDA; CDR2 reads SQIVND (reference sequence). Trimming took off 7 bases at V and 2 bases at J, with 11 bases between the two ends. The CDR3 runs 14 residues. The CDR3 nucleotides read TGTGCCAGTAAACTGGGACATAACACCGGGGAGCTGTTTTTT. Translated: CASKLGHNTGELFF.

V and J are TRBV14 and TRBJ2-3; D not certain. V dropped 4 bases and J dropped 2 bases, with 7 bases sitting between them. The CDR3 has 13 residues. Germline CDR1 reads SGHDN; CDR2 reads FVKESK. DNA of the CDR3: TGTGCCAGCAGCCGTAGATTCACAGATACGCAGTATTTT. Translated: CASSRRFTDTQYF. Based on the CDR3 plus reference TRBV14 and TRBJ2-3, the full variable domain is EAGVTQFPSHSVIEKGQTVTLRCDPISGHDNLYWYRRVMGKEIKFLLHFVKESKQDESGMPNNRFLAERTGGTYSTLKVQPAELEDSGVYFCASSRRFTDTQYFGPGTRLTVL.

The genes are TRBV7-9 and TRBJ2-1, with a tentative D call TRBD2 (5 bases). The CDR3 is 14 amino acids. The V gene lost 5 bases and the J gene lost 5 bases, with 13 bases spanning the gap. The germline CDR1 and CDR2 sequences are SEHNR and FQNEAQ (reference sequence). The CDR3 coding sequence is TGTGCCAGCAGCCTGGTTAAGAGGGACAATGAGCAGTTCTTC. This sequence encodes CASSLVKRDNEQFF.

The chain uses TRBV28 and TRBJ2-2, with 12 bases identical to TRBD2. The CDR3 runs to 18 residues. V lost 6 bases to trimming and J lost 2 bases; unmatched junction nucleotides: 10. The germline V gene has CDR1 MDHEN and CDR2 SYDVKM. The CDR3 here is CASSHFGLAGTNTGELFF. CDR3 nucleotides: TGTGCCAGCAGCCATTTCGGACTAGCGGGGACTAACACCGGGGAGCTGTTTTTT.

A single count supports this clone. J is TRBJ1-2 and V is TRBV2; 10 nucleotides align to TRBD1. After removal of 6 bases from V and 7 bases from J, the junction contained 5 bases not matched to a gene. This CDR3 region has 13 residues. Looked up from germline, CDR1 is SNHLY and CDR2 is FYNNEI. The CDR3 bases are TGTGCCAGCAGGGACAGGGGGGTTGGTGGCTACACCTTC. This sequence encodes CASRDRGVGGYTF.

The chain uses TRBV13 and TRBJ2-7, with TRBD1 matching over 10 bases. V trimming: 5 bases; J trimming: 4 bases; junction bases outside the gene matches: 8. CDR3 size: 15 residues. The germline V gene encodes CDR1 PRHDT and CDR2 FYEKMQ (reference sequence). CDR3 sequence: CASSEIRDRGYEQYF. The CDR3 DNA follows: TGTGCCAGCAGCGAAATTCGGGACAGGGGATACGAGCAGTACTTC. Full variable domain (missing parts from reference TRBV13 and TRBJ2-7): AAGVIQSPRHLIKEKRETATLKCYPIPRHDTVYWYQQGPGQDPQFLISFYEKMQSDKGSIPDRFSAQQFSDYHSELNMSSLELGDSALYFCASSEIRDRGYEQYFGPGTRLTVT.

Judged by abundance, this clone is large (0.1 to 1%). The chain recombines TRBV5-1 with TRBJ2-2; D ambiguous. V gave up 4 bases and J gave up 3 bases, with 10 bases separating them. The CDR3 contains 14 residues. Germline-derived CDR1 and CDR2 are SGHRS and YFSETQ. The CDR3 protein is CASSPVSDTGELFF. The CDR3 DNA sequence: TGCGCCAGCAGCCCTGTATCCGACACCGGGGAGCTGTTTTTT. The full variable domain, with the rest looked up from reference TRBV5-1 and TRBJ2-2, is KAGVTQTPRYLIKTRGQQVTLSCSPISGHRSVSWYQQTPGQGLQFLFEYFSETQRNKGNFPGRFSGRQFSNSRSEMNVSTLELGDSALYLCASSPVSDTGELFFGEGSRLTVL.

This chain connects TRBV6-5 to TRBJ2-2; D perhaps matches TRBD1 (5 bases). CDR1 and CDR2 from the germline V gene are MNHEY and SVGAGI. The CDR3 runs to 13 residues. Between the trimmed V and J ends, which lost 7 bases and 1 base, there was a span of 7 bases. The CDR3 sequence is CASIQGNTGELFF. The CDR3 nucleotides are TGTGCCAGCATCCAGGGGAACACCGGGGAGCTGTTTTTT.